The clone carrying this T cell receptor (beta chain) showed up many times. No antigen is known for it. This sample was taken from a study of response to subunit inactivated influenza vaccine. TCRdb redid the calling of the RT-PCR reads with MiXCR, one entry per CDR3 protein. The sample comprises over 650,000 distinct CDR3 sequences, less than 20% of which are singletons, and about a tenth rests with the top ten. Germline-derived CDR1 and CDR2 are LGHDT and YNNKEL (reference sequence). Trimming shortened V by 4 bases and J by 7 bases, and 16 bases separated the two germline ends. This CDR3 has 14 residues. The study's findings and limits: Few additional T cells are recruited per seasonal influenza vaccination, authors suggested.

This receptor was identified in a man aged 50-59 years who received an inactivated influenza vaccine. V usage is TRBV3-1 and J usage is TRBJ1-2, with no clear D. The sequencing used PBMCs from blood, collected more than 4 days after vaccination. CDR3 DNA sequence: TGTGCCAGCAGCCTAGGACGGACGACCGCTGGCTACACCTTC. Translating it yields CASSLGRTTAGYTF. Complete variable domain (other parts from reference TRBV3-1 and TRBJ1-2): DTAVSQTPKYLVTQMGNDKSIKCEQNLGHDTMYWYKQDSKKFLKIMFSYNNKELIINETVPNRFSPKSPDKAHLNLHINSLELGDSAVYFCASSLGRTTAGYTFGSGTRLTVV.